The clone carrying this T cell receptor beta chain was picked up a small number of times. Germline CDR1 SQVTM, CDR2 ANQGSEA. This CDR3 has 13 amino acids. The J segment lost 2 bases and the V segment lost 5 bases, leaving 4 bases of the junction unmatched. During its preparation, the TCRbeta library received unique molecular identifiers. TCRdb independently ran MiXCR on the PCR reads; one entry per CDR3 protein. The sample contains around 400,000 distinct CDR3 sequences, roughly 20% of which appear only once. The sample belongs to a study of T-cell reconstitution after alpha-beta-depleted transplantation in children.

This material consisted of PBMCs from the stem cell graft donor, taken from the stem cell graft. The TCR comes from a human donor who donated a stem cell graft to a child with acute myeloid leukemia. J is TRBJ2-7 and V is TRBV29-1; 9 bases are shared with TRBD1. CDR3 in amino acids: CSVRRTGAYEQYF. For the CDR3, the DNA is TGCAGCGTTAGGAGGACAGGGGCCTACGAGCAGTACTTC.